A single sample is the source of the 2 T cell receptor beta chains below, sequenced in a study of cytomegalovirus exposure and HLA in healthy donors. PCR primers comprised 60 Vbeta and 13 Jbeta primers. Sequencing was performed with immunoSEQ multiplex PCR; in TCRdb, only in-frame clones are kept and a portion is missing. The sample has around 110,000 clones; about 86% are singletons. What was sequenced was PBMCs. Receptors originate from a woman aged 25 to 39 in good health and CMV-seronegative.

The chain joins TRBV2 to TRBJ2-2; TRBD2 agrees at 9 bases. There are 15 residues in the CDR3. V was pared by 10 bases and J by 2 bases, with 8 bases of the junction left unmatched. Germline CDR1 reads SNHLY; CDR2 reads FYNNEI. The CDR3 sequence is CATRPGLANTGELFF. DNA for the CDR3: TGTGCCACCAGACCGGGACTAGCCAACACCGGGGAGCTGTTTTTT.

This sequence joins TRBV19 and TRBJ1-5; no clear D. CDR1 and CDR2 from the germline V gene are LNHDA and SQIVND (reference sequence). The V end was cut by 3 bases, the J end by 0 bases, with 6 bases between. The CDR3 contains 14 residues. The CDR3 DNA is TGTGCCAGTAGTATCTCTTATAGCAATCAGCCCCAGCATTTT. It encodes CASSISYSNQPQHF.